Presented here are 25 T cell receptor beta chains from one specimen sequenced in a study of blood T cell repertoires in COVID-19. Sequencing used immunoSEQ multiplex PCR; TCRdb keeps in-frame clones, though not all of them. The sample consists of hundreds of thousands of clones, around four fifths of them appearing once. Sample: peripheral blood. These receptors all come from a man aged 25-40 years with active or convalescent COVID-19.

CDR3 nucleotide sequence: TGTGCCAGCAGCCGGTATGAGGGAGGGCCTAATTACAATGAGCAGTTCTTC. It translates to CASSRYEGGPNYNEQFF. This sequence joins TRBV3-1 (or the pseudogene TRBV3-2) and TRBJ2-1; TRBD2 matches 7 bases. The CDR3 runs to 17 residues. J lost 4 bases, V lost 4 bases, and 13 bases had no gene match. Germline V gives CDR1 LGHDT, CDR2 YNNKEL (reference sequence).

The chain is built from TRBV2 and TRBJ1-4, with a tentative D call TRBD1 (5 bases). CDR1 SNHLY and CDR2 FYNNEI come from the germline V gene. V was clipped by 0 bases and J by 4 bases, with 9 bases between them. The CDR3 is 15 residues long. The CDR3 DNA sequence: TGTGCCAGCAGTGAAGCGGGGCAGGGTAATGAAAAACTGTTTTTT. Amino acid sequence: CASSEAGQGNEKLFF.

The V gene is TRBV3-1 (or the pseudogene TRBV3-2), the J gene TRBJ1-2, with D unclear. Trimming removed 4 bases from V and 4 bases from J, with 10 bases in between. Germline CDR1 reads LGHDT; CDR2 reads YNNKEL (reference sequence). The CDR3 spans 13 residues. The CDR3 is CASSRRPSYGYTF. In DNA form, the CDR3 reads TGTGCCAGCAGCCGGAGGCCATCCTATGGCTACACCTTC.

J is TRBJ1-1 and V is TRBV18; D gene uncertain. Trimming took off 6 bases at V and 1 base at J, with 12 bases between the two ends. The CDR3 is made up of 14 amino acids. Germline V gene sequence: CDR1 KGHSH, CDR2 LQKENI. Here the CDR3 reads CASSPGSGNTEAFF. The CDR3 DNA is TGTGCCAGCTCCCCCGGCTCAGGGAACACTGAAGCTTTCTTT.

Turning to this clone: Other DNA variants within this sample encode the same CDR3. The chain recombines TRBV20-1 with TRBJ1-5, with D perhaps TRBD1 (5 bases). Germline V gives CDR1 DFQATT, CDR2 SNEGSKA (reference sequence). V lost 6 bases, J lost 4 bases, and 10 bases lay in between. CDR3 size: 12 residues. CDR3 sequence: CSASRGNQPQHF. The CDR3 DNA reads TGCAGTGCCAGTAGGGGAAATCAGCCCCAGCATTTT.

This chain joins TRBV30 and TRBJ1-3; TRBD1 agrees at 7 bases. Germline V lookup: CDR1 GTSNPN, CDR2 SVGIG (reference sequence). Trimming at V came to 0 bases and at J to 4 bases, leaving 3 bases not matched to a gene. CDR3 size: 14 residues. The CDR3 region has the DNA TGTGCCTGGAGTGTATGGGACAGCGGAAACACCATATATTTT. It translates to CAWSVWDSGNTIYF.

The chain recombines TRBV2 with TRBJ2-1; a weak D match, TRBD2 (5 bases). CDR1 SNHLY and CDR2 FYNNEI come from the germline V gene. Trimming took off 3 bases at V and 7 bases at J, with 22 bases between the two ends. This CDR3 has 17 residues. This chain's CDR3 is CASSELYTAARGNEQFF. CDR3 in DNA: TGTGCCAGCAGTGAGCTCTATACGGCGGCCAGAGGGAATGAGCAGTTCTTC. The full variable domain, with the rest looked up from reference TRBV2 and TRBJ2-1, is EPEVTQTPSHQVTQMGQEVILRCVPISNHLYFYWYRQILGQKVEFLVSFYNNEISEKSEIFDDQFSVERPDGSNFTLKIRSTKLEDSAMYFCASSELYTAARGNEQFFGPGTRLTVL.

The chain joins TRBV7-8 to TRBJ2-2; 7 bases line up with TRBD1. The CDR3 loop spans 16 amino acids. Germline CDR1 SGHVS, CDR2 FQNEAQ. The V gene end was trimmed by 1 base and the J gene end by 1 base; junction bases not matched to a gene: 3. The CDR3 loop is CASSLGWTGNTGELFF. In nucleotides, the CDR3 is TGTGCCAGCAGCTTAGGTTGGACAGGGAACACCGGGGAGCTGTTTTTT. The full variable domain, its missing parts supplied by reference TRBV7-8 and TRBJ2-2, is GAGVSQSPRYKVAKRGQDVALRCDPISGHVSLFWYQQALGQGPEFLTYFQNEAQLDKSGLPSDRFFAERPEGSVSTLKIQRTQQEDSAVYLCASSLGWTGNTGELFFGEGSRLTVL.

This rearrangement joins TRBV6-2 or TRBV6-3 to TRBJ1-3; D unclear. The ends were cut back, 0 bases at V and 0 bases at J, with 6 bases in the middle. CDR3 length: 15 amino acids. Germline V gene data show CDR1 as MNHEY and CDR2 as SVGEGT. In DNA, the CDR3 is TGTGCCAGCAGTTACTCGCCCAGCTCTGGAAACACCATATATTTT. Its protein product is CASSYSPSSGNTIYF.

The chain employs TRBV19 and TRBJ2-5; 7 bases are shared with TRBD1. CDR1 LNHDA and CDR2 SQIVND come from the germline V gene (reference sequence). The V gene end was trimmed by 8 bases and the J gene end by 3 bases; junction bases not matched to a gene: 9. CDR3 size: 14 residues. DNA for the CDR3: TGTGCCAGTTCCTGGACAGGTTATAAAGAGACCCAGTACTTC. Translated: CASSWTGYKETQYF.

This rearrangement joins TRBV7-8 to TRBJ2-3; D is perhaps TRBD2 (6 bases). The CDR3 is 18 residues long. V shed 2 bases and J shed 0 bases, with 18 bases lying between them. CDR1 SGHVS and CDR2 FQNEAQ come from the germline V gene. CDR3 DNA sequence: TGTGCCAGCAGCTTACGAGGCGGGGCCGCCGGTAGCACAGATACGCAGTATTTT. Translating gives CASSLRGGAAGSTDTQYF.

This sequence joins TRBV7-2 and TRBJ2-5; TRBD2 aligns across 9 bases. This CDR3 is built from 14 residues. Trimming removed 3 bases from V and 4 bases from J; junction bases left unmatched: 3. Per the germline V gene, CDR1 is SGHTA and CDR2 is FQGNSA. The CDR3 sequence is CASSFVLAGETQYF. CDR3 nucleotides: TGTGCCAGCAGCTTTGTACTAGCGGGAGAGACCCAGTACTTC.

This sequence joins TRBV27 and TRBJ1-5; D not resolved. This CDR3 comprises 13 residues. V lost 0 bases to trimming and J lost 5 bases, with 5 bases between them. Germline CDR1 is MNHEY and CDR2 is SMNVEV (reference sequence). In DNA, the CDR3 is TGTGCCAGCAGTTTATCTCGGGATCAGCCCCAGCATTTT. Amino acid sequence: CASSLSRDQPQHF.

V gene TRBV7-8 combines with J gene TRBJ1-4, with a weak D call TRBD1 (5 bases). The V end lost 5 bases, the J end lost 8 bases, and 15 bases lay between the germline ends. Germline loops: CDR1 SGHVS, CDR2 FQNEAQ. The CDR3 totals 14 residues. The CDR3 sequence is CASSPRQWKEKLFF. The CDR3 nucleotides are TGTGCCAGCAGCCCCCGACAGTGGAAGGAAAAACTGTTTTTT.

The chain couples TRBV28 to TRBJ1-1, with D uncertain. The V end was cut by 6 bases, the J end by 4 bases, with 12 bases between. Per germline, CDR1 MDHEN and CDR2 SYDVKM. The CDR3 loop spans 13 amino acids. CDR3 amino acids: CASSPRVSTEAFF. DNA of the CDR3: TGTGCCAGCAGCCCGAGGGTGAGCACTGAAGCTTTCTTT. Variable domain in full (rest from reference TRBV28 and TRBJ1-1): DVKVTQSSRYLVKRTGEKVFLECVQDMDHENMFWYRQDPGLGLRLIYFSYDVKMKEKGDIPEGYSVSREKKERFSLILESASTNQTSMYLCASSPRVSTEAFFGQGTRLTVV.

The chain uses TRBV3-1 (or the pseudogene TRBV3-2) and TRBJ1-6; TRBD1 aligns across 8 bases. Germline values: CDR1 LGHDT, CDR2 YNNKEL (reference sequence). Trimming cost V 2 bases and J 10 bases; bases outside gene matches: 7. The CDR3 runs 15 residues. The CDR3 is CASSQRQGAGSPLHF. CDR3 DNA sequence: TGTGCCAGCAGCCAACGGCAGGGGGCTGGATCACCCCTCCACTTT.

The chain joins TRBV11-2 to TRBJ2-1, with 12 nucleotides matching TRBD2. Germline CDR1 and CDR2: SGHAT and FQNNGV. Trimming took 5 bases from V and 10 from J; bases not matched to a gene: 6. The CDR3 covers 14 residues. This chain's CDR3 is CASSVGLAGREQFF. As DNA, the CDR3 is TGTGCCAGCAGCGTCGGACTAGCGGGACGGGAGCAGTTCTTC.

The rearrangement joins TRBV9 to TRBJ1-2; D is perhaps TRBD1 (5 bases). V lost 0 bases to trimming and J lost 4 bases, with 13 bases between them. The CDR3 is 15 residues long. CDR1 is SGDLS and CDR2 is YYNGEE in the germline V gene. This CDR3 reads CASSVDQGRTYGYTF. Here the CDR3 DNA reads TGTGCCAGCAGCGTAGATCAGGGTCGTACCTATGGCTACACCTTC.

The chain has TRBV6-6 and TRBJ2-4; a weak D match, TRBD2 (6 bases). The CDR3 totals 15 residues. The V end was cut by 11 bases, the J end by 0 bases, with 17 bases between. The V gene's germline CDR1 is MNHNY and CDR2 SVGAGI (reference sequence). The CDR3 region has the DNA TGTGCCGCCCAGCCCGGGGGTCTAGCCAAAAACATTCAGTACTTC. This codes for CAAQPGGLAKNIQYF.

The chain has TRBV19 and TRBJ1-2, with 7 positions matching TRBD1. After removal of 6 bases from V and 3 bases from J, the junction contained 7 bases not matched to a gene. In germline, CDR1 is LNHDA, CDR2 SQIVND (reference sequence). The CDR3 covers 14 residues. The CDR3, as DNA: TGTGCCAGTAGGAAAGAGGGGACAGACTATGGCTACACCTTC. It yields the protein CASRKEGTDYGYTF.

V usage is TRBV5-8 and J usage is TRBJ2-1, with 7 nucleotides matching TRBD2. The CDR3 covers 13 residues. After removal of 4 bases from V and 8 bases from J, the junction contained 6 bases not matched to a gene. Germline V gives CDR1 SGHTS, CDR2 YDEGEE. For the CDR3, the DNA is TGTGCCAGCAGCCCGACTAGCTCCTATGAGCAGTTCTTC. Translating it yields CASSPTSSYEQFF.

The genes are TRBV5-6 and TRBJ1-5; no clear D gene. CDR3 length: 14 residues. In germline, CDR1 is SGHDT, CDR2 YYEEEE. V lost 2 bases to trimming and J lost 0 bases, with 6 bases between them. The CDR3 spells CASSFGDSNQPQHF. CDR3 in DNA: TGTGCCAGCAGCTTCGGAGATAGCAATCAGCCCCAGCATTTT.

This chain links TRBV19 with TRBJ2-6, with TRBD1 as a possible D gene (6 bases). V shed 11 bases and J shed 2 bases, with 10 bases lying between them. From germline, CDR1 is LNHDA and CDR2 SQIVND (reference sequence). The CDR3 contains 13 residues. The CDR3: CAVRQAGANVLTF. CDR3 nucleotide sequence: TGTGCCGTGAGACAGGCTGGGGCCAACGTCCTGACTTTC.

The chain combines TRBV5-6 with TRBJ2-1, with 7 bases lining up with TRBD2. The CDR3 consists of 15 residues. Per the germline V gene, CDR1 is SGHDT and CDR2 is YYEEEE. J lost 4 bases, V lost 6 bases, and 10 bases had no gene match. Here the CDR3 reads CASTSGTTKYNEQFF. The CDR3 nucleotides are TGTGCCAGCACCTCCGGGACTACCAAATACAATGAGCAGTTCTTC.

The V and J genes are TRBV6-5 and TRBJ1-2, with 7 positions matching TRBD1. The CDR3 is 14 residues long. After removal of 6 bases from V and 7 bases from J, the junction contained 11 bases not matched to a gene. The germline gives CDR1 MNHEY, CDR2 SVGAGI. CDR3 amino acids: CASRIRTGQTGYTF. The CDR3 region has the DNA TGTGCCAGCAGAATCCGGACAGGCCAAACTGGCTACACCTTC.